This TCR beta chain was captured by sequencing in a study of radiotherapy plus CTLA-4 blockade in lung cancer. Repertoires were generated with immunoSEQ multiplex PCR, while TCRdb's copy carries only in-frame clones and drops some. This table holds 43,000 or so clones, about three quarters found once. Germline V gene lookup returns CDR1 LNHDA and CDR2 SQIVND (reference sequence). The CDR3 has 12 amino acids. Trimming removed 8 bases from V and 0 bases from J, with 8 bases in between. Sample: peripheral blood, taken from a patient treated with radiotherapy plus ipilimumab. J is TRBJ2-7 and V is TRBV19, with D possibly matching TRBD2 (6 bases). This receptor was taken from a human donor with non-small cell lung cancer who had a complete response to radiotherapy plus ipilimumab. DNA of the CDR3: TGTGCCAGTGCGGGGTCCTCCTACGAGCAGTACTTC. Protein product: CASAGSSYEQYF. The entire variable domain, with the rest obtained from reference TRBV19 and TRBJ2-7, is as follows: DGGITQSPKYLFRKEGQNVTLSCEQNLNHDAMYWYRQDPGQGLRLIYYSQIVNDFQKGDIAEGYSVSREKKESFPLTVTSAQKNPTAFYLCASAGSSYEQYFGPGTRLTVT.